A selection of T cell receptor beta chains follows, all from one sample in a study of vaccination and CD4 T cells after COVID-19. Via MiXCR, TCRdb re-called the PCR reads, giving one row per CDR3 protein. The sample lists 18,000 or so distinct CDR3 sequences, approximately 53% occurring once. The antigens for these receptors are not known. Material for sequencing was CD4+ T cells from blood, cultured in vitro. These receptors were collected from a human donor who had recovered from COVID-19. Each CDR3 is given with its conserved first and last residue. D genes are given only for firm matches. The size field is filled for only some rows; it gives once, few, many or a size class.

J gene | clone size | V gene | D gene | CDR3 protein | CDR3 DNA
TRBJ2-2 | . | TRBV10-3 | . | CAISSEGDTGELFF | TGTGCCATCAGTTCGGAGGGGGACACCGGGGAGCTGTTTTTT
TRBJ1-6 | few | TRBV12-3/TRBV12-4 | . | CASSSPVIAAGNSPLHF | TGTGCCAGCAGTTCTCCCGTTATCGCTGCCGGCAATTCACCCCTCCACTTT
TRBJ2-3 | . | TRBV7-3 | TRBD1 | CASSSQQGNTQYF | TGTGCCAGCAGCTCCCAACAGGGGAATACGCAGTATTTT
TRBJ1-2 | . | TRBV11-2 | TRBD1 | CASSIGTGLGGYTF | TGTGCCAGCAGCATCGGGACAGGCCTCGGGGGCTACACCTTC
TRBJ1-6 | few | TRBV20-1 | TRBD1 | CSASRGDPNSPLHF | TGCAGTGCTAGCAGGGGGGATCCGAATTCACCCCTCCACTTT
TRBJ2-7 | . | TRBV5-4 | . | CASSSNRDNLNYEQYF | TGTGCCAGCAGCAGCAACCGGGACAACCTCAACTACGAGCAGTACTTC
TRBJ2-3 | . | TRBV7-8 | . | CASSFSWQGPDTQYF | TGTGCCAGCAGCTTCAGTTGGCAGGGGCCAGATACGCAGTATTTT
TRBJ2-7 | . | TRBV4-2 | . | CASSQEGDSSYEQYF | TGTGCCAGCAGCCAAGAGGGTGACAGCTCCTACGAGCAGTACTTC
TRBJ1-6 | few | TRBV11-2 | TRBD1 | CASSPFGRQGIGSPLHF | TGTGCCAGCAGCCCCTTTGGTCGACAGGGGATAGGTTCACCCCTCCACTTT
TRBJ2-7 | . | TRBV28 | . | CASGGGPYEQYF | TGTGCCAGCGGGGGCGGCCCCTACGAGCAGTACTTC
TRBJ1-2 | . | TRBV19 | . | CASSIQGLYGYTF | TGTGCCAGTAGTATCCAGGGATTGTATGGCTACACCTTC
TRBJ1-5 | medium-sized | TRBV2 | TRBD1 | CASSQGANQPQHF | TGTGCCAGCAGCCAGGGGGCGAATCAGCCCCAGCATTTT
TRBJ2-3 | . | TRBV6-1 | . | CASRKADTGDTQYF | TGTGCCAGCAGAAAAGCAGATACTGGAGATACGCAGTATTTT
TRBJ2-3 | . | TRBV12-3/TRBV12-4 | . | CASSNTDTQYF | TGTGCCAGCAGTAACACAGATACGCAGTATTTT
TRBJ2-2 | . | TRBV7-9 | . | CASSLGPGDTGELFF | TGTGCCAGCAGCTTAGGTCCAGGGGACACCGGGGAGCTGTTTTTT
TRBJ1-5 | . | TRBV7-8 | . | CASSLIRSNQPQHF | TGTGCCAGCAGCTTGATAAGGAGCAATCAGCCCCAGCATTTT
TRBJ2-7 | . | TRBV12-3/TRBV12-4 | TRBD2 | CASRPGLAVDSSYEQYF | TGTGCCAGCAGGCCCGGACTAGCGGTCGATAGCTCCTACGAGCAGTACTTC
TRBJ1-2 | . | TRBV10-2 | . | CASSRVGFRDSYTF | TGCGCCAGCAGCCGCGTGGGGTTCAGGGATAGCTACACCTTC
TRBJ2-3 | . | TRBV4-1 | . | CASSLKLVTMGTDTQYF | TGCGCCAGCAGCCTCAAGTTGGTGACTATGGGCACAGATACGCAGTATTTT
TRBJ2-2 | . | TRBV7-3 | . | CASSPYAATGELFF | TGTGCCAGCAGCCCATATGCGGCGACCGGGGAGCTGTTTTTT
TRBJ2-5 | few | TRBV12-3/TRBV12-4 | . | CASSPANQLGEETQYF | TGTGCCAGCAGTCCTGCCAACCAACTGGGGGAAGAGACCCAGTACTTC
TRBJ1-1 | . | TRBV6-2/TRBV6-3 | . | CASNSPPVAFF | TGTGCCAGCAACTCCCCCCCGGTTGCTTTCTTT
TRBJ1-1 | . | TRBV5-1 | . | CASSSTVDTEAFF | TGCGCCAGCAGCTCGACAGTAGACACTGAAGCTTTCTTT
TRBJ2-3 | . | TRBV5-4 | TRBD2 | CASSFPRAGGTTDTQYF | TGTGCCAGCAGCTTCCCTCGGGCGGGAGGAACCACAGATACGCAGTATTTT
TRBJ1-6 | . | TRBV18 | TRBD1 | CASSPDRANYNSPLHF | TGTGCCAGCTCACCGGACAGGGCCAACTATAATTCACCCCTCCACTTT
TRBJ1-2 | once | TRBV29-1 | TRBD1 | CSVVQGGYGYTF | TGCAGCGTAGTACAGGGGGGATATGGCTACACCTTC
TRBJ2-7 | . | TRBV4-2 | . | CASSQDHGGTTYEQYF | TGTGCCAGCAGCCAAGATCACGGCGGGACAACATACGAGCAGTACTTC
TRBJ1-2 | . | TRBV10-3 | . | CAISDGEFDGYTF | TGTGCCATCAGTGATGGGGAATTTGATGGCTACACCTTC
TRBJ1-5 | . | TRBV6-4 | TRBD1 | CASSMTGMGQPQHF | TGTGCCAGCAGCATGACAGGGATGGGGCAGCCCCAGCATTTT
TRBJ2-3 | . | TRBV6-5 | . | CASSYGASEDTQYF | TGTGCCAGCAGTTACGGGGCTAGCGAAGATACGCAGTATTTT
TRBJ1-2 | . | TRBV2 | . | CANREAGIFGYTF | TGTGCCAACCGCGAGGCAGGGATCTTTGGCTACACCTTC
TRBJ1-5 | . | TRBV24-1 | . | CAPPGHLYQPQHF | TGTGCCCCCCCAGGGCACCTTTATCAGCCCCAGCATTTT
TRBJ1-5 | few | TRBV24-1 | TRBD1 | CATNWTGGEGQPQHF | TGTGCCACCAACTGGACAGGGGGAGAGGGTCAGCCCCAGCATTTT
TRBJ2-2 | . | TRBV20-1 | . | CSAGRALRDTGELFF | TGCAGTGCTGGTCGGGCACTCCGGGACACCGGGGAGCTGTTTTTT
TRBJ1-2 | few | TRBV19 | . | CASREGTNYGYTF | TGTGCCAGTAGGGAGGGCACGAACTATGGCTACACCTTC
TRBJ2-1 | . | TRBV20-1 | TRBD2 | CSAPGLAGVYNEQFF | TGCAGTGCCCCCGGACTAGCGGGTGTCTACAATGAGCAGTTCTTC
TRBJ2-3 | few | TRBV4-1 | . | CASSQDLAGRADTQYF | TGCGCCAGCAGCCAAGATTTGGCAGGGCGGGCAGATACGCAGTATTTT
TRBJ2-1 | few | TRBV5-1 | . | CASMTGNNNEQFF | TGCGCCAGCATGACCGGCAACAACAATGAGCAGTTCTTC
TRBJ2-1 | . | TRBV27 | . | CASSLLSPGNEQFF | TGTGCCAGCAGTTTACTTTCGCCGGGCAATGAGCAGTTCTTC
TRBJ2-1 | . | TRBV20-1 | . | CSASAGRGYNEQFF | TGCAGTGCTAGTGCGGGTAGGGGCTACAATGAGCAGTTCTTC
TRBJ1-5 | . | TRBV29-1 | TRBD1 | CSATGGQAQHF | TGCAGCGCCACAGGGGGACAGGCCCAGCATTTT
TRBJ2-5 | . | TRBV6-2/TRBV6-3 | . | CASSRAGETQYF | TGTGCCAGCAGTAGGGCTGGCGAGACCCAGTACTTC
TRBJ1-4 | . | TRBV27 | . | CASSSRTAATNEKLFF | TGTGCCAGCAGTTCTCGGACGGCGGCGACTAATGAAAAACTGTTTTTT